The 21 T cell receptor beta chains below all came from one sample that was sequenced in a study of cytomegalovirus exposure and HLA in healthy donors. Amplification used 60 Vbeta primers and 13 Jbeta primers. Clones were sequenced by immunoSEQ multiplex PCR, and TCRdb holds only the in-frame ones, with some missing. Found here are more than 100,000 clones, 73% of them singletons; the top ten hold around 4.1%. The sample was PBMCs. The receptor source for this set is a woman aged 40 to 49 in good health and CMV-seronegative.

The gene calls are TRBV14 and TRBJ2-7; 7 nucleotides align to TRBD1. CDR3 size: 16 residues. Trimming removed 2 bases from V and 2 bases from J; junction bases left unmatched: 9. Germline CDR1 and CDR2: SGHDN and FVKESK. CDR3 protein: CASSQRTGTEAYEQYF. The DNA of the CDR3 is TGTGCCAGCAGCCAACGGACCGGGACAGAGGCCTACGAGCAGTACTTC.

This clone was counted between two and nine times. The rearrangement uses TRBV10-3 and TRBJ2-3; TRBD2 matches 7 bases. The CDR3 spans 14 residues. The V segment lost 4 bases and the J segment 4 bases; nucleotides outside the gene matches: 5. Germline CDR1 reads ENHRY; CDR2 reads SYGVKD. The CDR3 nucleotides read TGTGCCATCAGTGGAGGGAGGGCCTCAGATACGCAGTATTTT. Residues: CAISGGRASDTQYF.

The J gene is TRBJ2-1, the V gene TRBV7-3, with 11 bases fitting TRBD2. Germline CDR1 and CDR2: SGHTA and FQGTGA. This CDR3 comprises 16 residues. V lost 5 bases and J lost 5; bases outside the gene matches: 8. CDR3 coding DNA: TGTGCCAGCAGCCGGAGCGGGACTAGCGGAAACAATGAGCAGTTCTTC. It yields the protein CASSRSGTSGNNEQFF.

This chain uses TRBV7-9 with TRBJ2-7; D possibly corresponds to TRBD2 (7 bases). Germline V gene data show CDR1 as SEHNR and CDR2 as FQNEAQ (reference sequence). The germline V and J ends were trimmed by 5 bases and 6 bases, with 17 bases remaining between them. The CDR3 spans 14 residues. The CDR3 sequence: CASSTTGGPGEQYF. In nucleotides, the CDR3 is TGTGCCAGCAGCACAACCGGGGGGCCGGGCGAGCAGTACTTC.

The V gene is TRBV29-1, the J gene TRBJ1-2; TRBD1 matches 7 bases. J gave up 4 bases and V 3 bases, and 14 bases lay outside the gene matches. This CDR3 is built from 16 residues. The germline V gene encodes CDR1 SQVTM and CDR2 ANQGSEA. The CDR3 protein is CSVELLTGTVPYGYTF. The CDR3 coding sequence is TGCAGCGTTGAGCTACTCACCGGGACAGTGCCCTATGGCTACACCTTC. The full variable domain, completed using reference TRBV29-1 and TRBJ1-2, is SAVISQKPSRDICQRGTSLTIQCQVDSQVTMMFWYRQQPGQSLTLIATANQGSEATYESGFVIDKFPISRPNLTFSTLTVSNMSPEDSSIYLCSVELLTGTVPYGYTFGSGTRLTVV.

The sample holds a few counts of this clone. The chain couples TRBV6-5 to TRBJ2-2, with D hard to call. V was pared by 5 bases and J by 6 bases, with 10 bases between. The CDR3 is 13 amino acids. The V gene's germline CDR1 is MNHEY and CDR2 SVGAGI. The CDR3 here is CASSPHGAGELFF. DNA of the CDR3: TGTGCCAGCAGTCCCCACGGTGCCGGGGAGCTGTTTTTT.

This clone has a handful of counts. J is TRBJ2-1 and V is TRBV5-1, with 7 bases aligning to TRBD2. After removal of 7 bases from V and 8 bases from J, the junction contained 12 bases not matched to a gene. CDR1 SGHRS and CDR2 YFSETQ come from the germline V gene. The CDR3 spans 14 residues. The CDR3 DNA reads as TGCGCCAGCTGCCGCGGCGGGAGAGGCGATGAGCAGTTCTTC. This gives the protein CASCRGGRGDEQFF.

The CDR3: CASRPGTSGRLQTQYF. The DNA for the CDR3 is TGTGCCAGCAGACCCGGGACTAGCGGGAGATTACAGACCCAGTACTTC. This chain uses TRBV28 with TRBJ2-5, with 14 bases fitting TRBD2. The ends lost 6 bases at V and 6 bases at J; junction bases unmatched: 9. Germline V gene data show CDR1 as MDHEN and CDR2 as SYDVKM. The CDR3 sequence is 16 residues long.

This clone was seen once. The V and J genes are TRBV6-5 and TRBJ1-4, with 7 bases identical to TRBD1. V was pared by 6 bases and J by 6 bases, with 7 bases of the junction left unmatched. The CDR3 has 14 residues. Germline V gene lookup returns CDR1 MNHEY and CDR2 SVGAGI. CDR3 residues: CASRWTGTDEKLFF. DNA of the CDR3: TGTGCCAGCAGATGGACAGGAACGGATGAAAAACTGTTTTTT.

V and J are TRBV30 and TRBJ2-7, with a possible D match to TRBD1 (6 bases). CDR1 and CDR2 from the germline V gene are GTSNPN and SVGIG (reference sequence). V lost 6 bases, J lost 1 base, and 13 bases lay in between. This CDR3 is built from 13 residues. The CDR3 DNA sequence: TGTGCCTGCTTACAGGGTTCATCCTACGAGCAGTACTTC. It is translated as CACLQGSSYEQYF.

The chain joins TRBV6-6 to TRBJ2-2; 7 bases are shared with TRBD2. The CDR3 covers 13 residues. The trim removed 0 bases at V and 14 bases at J, leaving 6 bases unmatched. From germline, CDR1 is MNHNY and CDR2 SVGAGI (reference sequence). The chain's CDR3 is CASSYSGGGRLFF. In DNA form, the CDR3 reads TGTGCCAGCAGTTACTCGGGCGGGGGACGCCTGTTTTTT.

This sequence joins TRBV7-9 and TRBJ1-1; TRBD1 matches 9 bases. Trimming cost V 4 bases and J 0 bases; bases outside gene matches: 9. Germline values: CDR1 SEHNR, CDR2 FQNEAQ (reference sequence). This CDR3 spans 17 amino acids. The CDR3 DNA reads as TGTGCCAGCAGCTCACCGGGACAGGGCGCTATGAACACTGAAGCTTTCTTT. Amino acids: CASSSPGQGAMNTEAFF.

V gene TRBV18 combines with J gene TRBJ1-1; D gene unclear. V was pared by 3 bases and J by 0 bases, with 8 bases between. The CDR3 length is 14 residues. Per the germline V gene, CDR1 is KGHSH and CDR2 is LQKENI. The CDR3 DNA reads as TGTGCCAGCTCACCCGAGTCCCTGAACACTGAAGCTTTCTTT. The encoded protein is CASSPESLNTEAFF.

The chain employs TRBV4-2 and TRBJ1-6; TRBD1 matches 11 bases. CDR1 is LGHNA, CDR2 YNFKEQ, per germline. Unmatched junction bases numbered 3, after V lost 4 bases and J lost 7 bases. The CDR3 has 15 amino acids. CDR3 in amino acids: CASSPGQGANSPLHF. Here the CDR3 DNA reads TGTGCCAGCAGCCCCGGACAGGGGGCGAATTCACCCCTCCACTTT.

V gene TRBV6-5 combines with J gene TRBJ1-2, with TRBD1 matching over 7 bases. The CDR3 is made up of 13 amino acids. The V gene end was trimmed by 6 bases and the J gene end by 8 bases; junction bases not matched to a gene: 9. Looked up from germline, CDR1 is MNHEY and CDR2 is SVGAGI. CDR3 nucleotide sequence: TGTGCCAGCAGCCTAGGACAGGTCTGGGGCTACACCTTC. Translated: CASSLGQVWGYTF.

The chain recombines TRBV28 with TRBJ2-1; TRBD2 matches 10 bases. The CDR3 consists of 16 residues. Germline values: CDR1 MDHEN, CDR2 SYDVKM. With V trimmed by 2 bases and J by 7 bases, 8 bases remained unmatched. The CDR3 loop is CASSLAVLAGVNEQFF. DNA for the CDR3: TGTGCCAGCAGTTTAGCAGTTCTAGCGGGAGTTAATGAGCAGTTCTTC.

The rearrangement links TRBV5-1 to TRBJ2-3; a weak D match, TRBD2 (5 bases). The length of the CDR3 is 14 residues. V shed 4 bases and J shed 2 bases, with 11 bases lying between them. Germline V gives CDR1 SGHRS, CDR2 YFSETQ. The CDR3 DNA follows: TGCGCCAGCAGCCCCCCGGACTTCACAGATACGCAGTATTTT. Amino acids: CASSPPDFTDTQYF.

V is TRBV6-1 and J is TRBJ2-5, with TRBD2 matching over 7 bases. V was pared by 2 bases and J by 5 bases, with 5 bases of the junction left unmatched. The CDR3 is 14 residues long. The germline V gene encodes CDR1 MNHNS and CDR2 SASEGT. The CDR3 loop reads CASSEMIGRETQYF. The CDR3 DNA sequence: TGTGCCAGCAGTGAAATGATCGGGAGGGAGACCCAGTACTTC.

The chain combines TRBV2 with TRBJ1-6, with D perhaps TRBD1 (6 bases). This CDR3 has 14 residues. The V gene's germline CDR1 is SNHLY and CDR2 FYNNEI. Trimming took off 8 bases at V and 9 bases at J, with 17 bases between the two ends. CDR3 in DNA: TGTGCCAGCTGGGGGCAGGTTCTAGGTTCACCCCTCCACTTT. As protein: CASWGQVLGSPLHF.

The V gene is TRBV6-6, the J gene TRBJ2-7; no clear D. V dropped 2 bases and J dropped 0 bases, with 5 bases sitting between them. The CDR3 is 13 residues long. Germline-derived CDR1 and CDR2 are MNHNY and SVGAGI (reference sequence). The CDR3 DNA reads as TGTGCCAGCAGTTACGCGAGCTCCTACGAGCAGTACTTC. Translation: CASSYASSYEQYF.

The rearrangement uses TRBV28 and TRBJ1-5; possible D gene TRBD1, 6 bases. CDR1 MDHEN and CDR2 SYDVKM come from the germline V gene. The length of the CDR3 is 16 residues. V shed 3 bases and J shed 5 bases, with 17 bases lying between them. CDR3 residues: CASSFPLSRGYQPQHF. The CDR3 DNA is TGTGCCAGCAGTTTCCCCCTTAGTAGGGGGTATCAGCCCCAGCATTTT.